This TCR beta chain was recovered during a study of blood T cell repertoires in COVID-19 (TCRdb year 2020). For the study in its entirety: The collaborator samples originated in the United States, Italy and Spain and spanned the acute and convalescent phases of COVID-19. The samples were drawn from two sources: the first 160 participants of the ongoing ImmuneRACE study, and some 1,300 subjects contributed by 6 global collaborators. The material from the prospective study consisted of cDNA or gDNA derived from T cells, B-cell-depleted T cells, or PBMCs. Sample metadata almost always included a de-identified subject ID, COVID-19 status, age in years and sex. Subjects who had been exposed to COVID-19, were actively infected with it, or had recovered from it provided the deeply sampled blood TCRbeta repertoires that made up the dataset. The repertoires were released in a freely available public database intended as a resource for research on the immune response to SARS-CoV-2. Where available, HLA class I and class II types were obtained from metadata supplied by the sample provider rather than from assay-based typing. What the authors observed across the whole study: Clinical and demographic metadata were provided uncurated, with the amount varying by source and participant.

The collaborating institutions used their own protocols to collect whole blood in K2EDTA tubes. For TCRbeta analysis, collaborator samples were shipped as frozen whole blood, as isolated PBMCs, or as DNA extracted from either sample type. With regard to this clone: Its antigen is unknown. No per-base quality is available; no much larger clone lies one base away.

CDR1 SEHNR and CDR2 FQNEAQ are derived from the germline V gene (reference sequence). Counted from cysteine to phenylalanine, this CDR3 has 14 amino acids. Kept here is only the CDR3 DNA, which spans 42 bases and is read in frame from base 1. V trim: 3 bases; J trim: 2 bases; unmatched bases: 2. The immunoSEQ Assay, a bias-controlled multiplex PCR, was used to amplify TCRbeta CDR3 regions from genomic DNA. On the study's bioinformatics: The number of nucleated cells in each sample was estimated by amplification of reference gene primers within the assay. Sequence reads were collapsed and filtered to measure the absolute abundance of every unique TCRbeta CDR3 rearrangement. For each sample, productive Simpson clonality was calculated by taking the square root of Simpson's diversity index across productive rearrangements. TCRdb mirrors the immuneACCESS table, restricted to in-frame sequences. Some clones are absent from its copies; in checked studies, under half trace to an unresolved V gene, and the reason for the others is unknown. V, J and clone size are taken as reported in that table, and D and trimming were inferred from the DNA itself. The sample contains about 43,000 clones, 88% of them found a single time. The ten largest clones add up to nearly 5% of the sample.

The sequenced sample was peripheral blood. The chain links TRBV7-9 with TRBJ2-7; TRBD2 agrees with 9 junctional bases. The sequence was collected from a human donor in a cohort sampled during active COVID-19. CDR3 sequence: CASSFGGRAYEQYF. The sequenced DNA is TGTGCCAGCAGCTTTGGCGGGAGGGCCTACGAGCAGTACTTC.